The T cell receptor beta chain under discussion was sequenced for a study of cytomegalovirus exposure and HLA in healthy donors. Study findings and constraints: Later, TCR association rates were found to vary by HLA locus, highest for DRB1 and lowest for HLA-C. V segments that were indistinguishable, TRBV6-2 and TRBV6-3 among them, were omitted from analysis. Follow-up analysis later connected one missense variant in DCLRE1C with trimming of TCR beta V- and J-genes.

In this sample, this clone turned up a few times. Its antigen is unidentified. Researchers ran the PCR with 60 Vbeta and 13 Jbeta primers. The protocol was immunoSEQ multiplex PCR, while the TCRdb copy is restricted to in-frame clones and leaves out a portion. The table shows about 140,000 clones, with roughly 80% occurring only once. Trimming shortened V by 0 bases and J by 1 base, and 10 bases separated the two germline ends. Germline V gene data show CDR1 as SGHRS and CDR2 as YFSETQ. The CDR3 sequence is 15 residues long. V and J are TRBV5-1 and TRBJ1-1; a weak D match, TRBD1 (6 bases). This clonotype was obtained from a female donor in good health and CMV-seronegative. Source material: PBMCs. The CDR3: CASSLEARGNTEAFF. DNA for the CDR3: TGCGCCAGCAGCTTGGAAGCCAGGGGGAACACTGAAGCTTTCTTT.